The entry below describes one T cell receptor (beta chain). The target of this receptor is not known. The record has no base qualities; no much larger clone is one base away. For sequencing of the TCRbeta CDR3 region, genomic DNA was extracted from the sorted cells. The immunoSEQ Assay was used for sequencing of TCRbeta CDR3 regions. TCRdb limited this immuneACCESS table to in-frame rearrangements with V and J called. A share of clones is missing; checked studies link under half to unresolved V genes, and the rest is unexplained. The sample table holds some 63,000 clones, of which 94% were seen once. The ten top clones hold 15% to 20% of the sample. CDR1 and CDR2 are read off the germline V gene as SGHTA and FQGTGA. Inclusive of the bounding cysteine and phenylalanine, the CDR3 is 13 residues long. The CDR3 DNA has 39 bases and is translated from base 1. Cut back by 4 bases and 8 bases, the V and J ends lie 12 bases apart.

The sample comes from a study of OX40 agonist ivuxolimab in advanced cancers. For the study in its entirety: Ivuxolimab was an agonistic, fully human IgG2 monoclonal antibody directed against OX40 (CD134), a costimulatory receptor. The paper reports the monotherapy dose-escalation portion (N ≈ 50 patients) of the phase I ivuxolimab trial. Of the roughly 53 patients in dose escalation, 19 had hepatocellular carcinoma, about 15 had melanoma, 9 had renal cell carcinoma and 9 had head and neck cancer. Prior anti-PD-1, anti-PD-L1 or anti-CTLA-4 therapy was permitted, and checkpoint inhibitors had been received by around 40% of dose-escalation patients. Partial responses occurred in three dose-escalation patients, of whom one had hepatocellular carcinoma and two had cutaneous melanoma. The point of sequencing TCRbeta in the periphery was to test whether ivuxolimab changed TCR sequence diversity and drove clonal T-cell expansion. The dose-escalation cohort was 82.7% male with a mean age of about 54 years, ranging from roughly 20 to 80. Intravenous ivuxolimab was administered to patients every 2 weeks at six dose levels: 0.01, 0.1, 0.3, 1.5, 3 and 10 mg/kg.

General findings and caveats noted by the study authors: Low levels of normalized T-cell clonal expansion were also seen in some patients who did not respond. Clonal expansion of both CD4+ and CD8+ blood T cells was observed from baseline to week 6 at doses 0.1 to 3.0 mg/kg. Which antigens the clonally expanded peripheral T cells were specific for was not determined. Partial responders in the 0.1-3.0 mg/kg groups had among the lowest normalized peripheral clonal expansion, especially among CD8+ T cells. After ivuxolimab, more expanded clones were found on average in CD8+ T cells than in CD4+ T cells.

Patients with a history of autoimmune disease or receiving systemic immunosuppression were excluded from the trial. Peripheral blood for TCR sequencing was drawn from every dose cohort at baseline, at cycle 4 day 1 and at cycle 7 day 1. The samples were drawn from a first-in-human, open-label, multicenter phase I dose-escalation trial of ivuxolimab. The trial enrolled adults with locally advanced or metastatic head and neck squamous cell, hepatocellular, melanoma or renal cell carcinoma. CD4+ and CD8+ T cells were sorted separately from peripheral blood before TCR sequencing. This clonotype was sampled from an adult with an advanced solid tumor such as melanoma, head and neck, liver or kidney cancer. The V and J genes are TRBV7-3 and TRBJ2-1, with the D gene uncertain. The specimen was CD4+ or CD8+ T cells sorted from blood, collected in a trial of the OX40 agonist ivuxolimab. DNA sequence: TGTGCCAGCAGCTACGGCAATGGGGATGAGCAGTTCTTC. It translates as CASSYGNGDEQFF.